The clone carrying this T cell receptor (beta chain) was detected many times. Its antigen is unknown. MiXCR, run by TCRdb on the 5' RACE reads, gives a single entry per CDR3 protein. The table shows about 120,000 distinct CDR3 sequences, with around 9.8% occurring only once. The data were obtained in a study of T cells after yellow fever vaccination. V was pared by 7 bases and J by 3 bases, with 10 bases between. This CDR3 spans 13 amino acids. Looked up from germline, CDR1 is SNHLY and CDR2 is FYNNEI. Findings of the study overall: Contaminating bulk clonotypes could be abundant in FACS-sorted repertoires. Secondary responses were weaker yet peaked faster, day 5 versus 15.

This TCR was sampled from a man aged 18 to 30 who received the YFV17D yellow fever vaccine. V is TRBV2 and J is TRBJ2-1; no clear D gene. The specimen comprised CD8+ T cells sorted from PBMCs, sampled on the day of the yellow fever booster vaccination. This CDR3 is CASTLRNYNEQFF. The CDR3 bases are TGTGCCAGCACCCTGAGGAACTACAATGAGCAGTTCTTC. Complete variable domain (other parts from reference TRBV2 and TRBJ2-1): EPEVTQTPSHQVTQMGQEVILRCVPISNHLYFYWYRQILGQKVEFLVSFYNNEISEKSEIFDDQFSVERPDGSNFTLKIRSTKLEDSAMYFCASTLRNYNEQFFGPGTRLTVL.